This is a list of T cell receptor beta chains from one sample in a study of CD8+ T cells in alopecia areata. The table came from immunoSEQ multiplex PCR; TCRdb's copy has only in-frame clones and leaves some out. The sample has 200,000 to 250,000 clones; about two thirds are singletons. The sequences come from CD4+ T cells sorted from blood, collected at week 0. Receptors originate from a human donor with alopecia areata. Each CDR3 is given with its conserved first and last residue. Each record gives: V gene, J gene, clone size, D gene, CDR3 DNA, CDR3 protein. A D gene is named only where the DNA matches it firmly. A clone size is listed for some rows: how often the clone was seen (once, few, many), or a class if it is expanded.

V: TRBV30; J: TRBJ2-7; size: NA; D: TRBD1; DNA: TGTGCCTGGACGAGGGACAGGGGCTTCGAGCAGTACTTC; CDR3: CAWTRDRGFEQYF
V: TRBV29-1; J: TRBJ2-7; size: NA; D: NA; DNA: TGCAGCGCAGTCGGACGGAGTTACGAGCAGTACTTC; CDR3: CSAVGRSYEQYF
V: TRBV30; J: TRBJ2-2; size: few; D: NA; DNA: TGTGCCTGGAGCACCCCAGGGAACACCGGGGAGCTGTTTTTT; CDR3: CAWSTPGNTGELFF
V: TRBV5-6; J: TRBJ1-1; size: NA; D: TRBD1; DNA: TGTGCCAGCAGCTTGGTTGACAGGGTGAACACTGAAGCTTTCTTT; CDR3: CASSLVDRVNTEAFF
V: TRBV4-1; J: TRBJ1-1; size: few; D: NA; DNA: TGCGCCAGCAGCCAAGGGGCGGGACTCATGAACACTGAAGCTTTCTTT; CDR3: CASSQGAGLMNTEAFF
V: TRBV5-1; J: TRBJ2-1; size: NA; D: TRBD1; DNA: TGCGCCAGCAGACGAACCGGGACAGTCGATGAGCAGTTCTTC; CDR3: CASRRTGTVDEQFF
V: TRBV5-1; J: TRBJ2-5; size: NA; D: NA; DNA: TGCGCCAGCAGCTTGGAGGAGACCCAGTACTTC; CDR3: CASSLEETQYF
V: TRBV5-4; J: TRBJ2-5; size: NA; D: NA; DNA: TGTGCCAGCAGCCCCCCCATGGAAGAGACCCAGTACTTC; CDR3: CASSPPMEETQYF
V: TRBV30; J: TRBJ1-6; size: NA; D: NA; DNA: TGTGCCTGGAGGGGATTGGGCAGGGCGGATAATTCACCCCTCCACTTT; CDR3: CAWRGLGRADNSPLHF
V: TRBV9; J: TRBJ2-5; size: once; D: TRBD1; DNA: TGTGCCAGCAGCCGGACAGGGATTGCGGAGACCCAGTACTTC; CDR3: CASSRTGIAETQYF
V: TRBV30; J: TRBJ1-5; size: once; D: NA; DNA: TGTGCCTGGAGGTCCCCCGGTGCACAGAGGAATCAGCCCCAGCATTTT; CDR3: CAWRSPGAQRNQPQHF
V: TRBV7-3; J: TRBJ2-7; size: NA; D: NA; DNA: TGTGCCAGCAGCCGAAGACCTGGGGACTACGAGCAGTACTTC; CDR3: CASSRRPGDYEQYF
V: TRBV6-1; J: TRBJ2-5; size: NA; D: NA; DNA: TGTGCCAGCAGCGCGGGAAGGGTAGAGACCCAGTACTTC; CDR3: CASSAGRVETQYF
V: TRBV5-1; J: TRBJ2-1; size: once; D: NA; DNA: TGCGCCAGCAGCTTTCTGGGGCGCCCCGGGACGCATGAGCAGTTCTTC; CDR3: CASSFLGRPGTHEQFF
V: TRBV30; J: TRBJ2-3; size: NA; D: TRBD1; DNA: TGTGCCTGGAGTGTACCAGGGGGTGGAGATACGCAGTATTTT; CDR3: CAWSVPGGGDTQYF
V: TRBV18; J: TRBJ2-2; size: NA; D: NA; DNA: TGTGCCAGCTCAGAGACAGTACAGAACACCGGGGAGCTGTTTTTT; CDR3: CASSETVQNTGELFF
V: TRBV7-9; J: TRBJ2-5; size: NA; D: NA; DNA: TGTGCCAGCAGCTTGGATGGCAGGGGAGTAGAGACCCAGTACTTC; CDR3: CASSLDGRGVETQYF
V: TRBV6-5; J: TRBJ1-2; size: NA; D: NA; DNA: TGTGCCAGCAGTTCCTCCGACGGAATCTATGGCTACACCTTC; CDR3: CASSSSDGIYGYTF
V: TRBV7-6; J: TRBJ2-2; size: NA; D: NA; DNA: TGTGCCAGCAGCTTAGCTTTCGCAGGGTGGGACACCGGGGAGCTGTTTTTT; CDR3: CASSLAFAGWDTGELFF
V: TRBV10-3; J: TRBJ1-6; size: NA; D: TRBD1; DNA: TGTGCCATCCGGGACAGTGTAAATTCACCCCTCCACTTT; CDR3: CAIRDSVNSPLHF
V: TRBV5-6; J: TRBJ2-4; size: NA; D: NA; DNA: TGTGCCAGCAGCTTGATCGGCAGGAGGGCCAAAAACATTCAGTACTTC; CDR3: CASSLIGRRAKNIQYF
V: TRBV9; J: TRBJ2-2; size: few; D: NA; DNA: TGTGCCAGCAGCGTGGACGGCCGGGACACCGGGGAGCTGTTTTTT; CDR3: CASSVDGRDTGELFF
V: TRBV29-1; J: TRBJ1-1; size: NA; D: TRBD1; DNA: TGCAGCGTTGAAATGGGACAGGCCTTCAACACTGAAGCTTTCTTT; CDR3: CSVEMGQAFNTEAFF
V: TRBV29-1; J: TRBJ2-5; size: NA; D: TRBD1; DNA: TGCAGCGTTGAGGGGGACAGCAAAGAGACCCAGTACTTC; CDR3: CSVEGDSKETQYF
V: TRBV7-9; J: TRBJ2-2; size: NA; D: NA; DNA: TGTGCCAGCAGCTTTCCGTCTGGTGGGGCCGGGGAGCTGTTTTTT; CDR3: CASSFPSGGAGELFF
V: TRBV27; J: TRBJ2-3; size: NA; D: NA; DNA: TGTGCCAGCAGTTTCCCGTCAGATACGCAGTATTTT; CDR3: CASSFPSDTQYF
V: TRBV5-1; J: TRBJ2-5; size: NA; D: NA; DNA: TGCGCCAGCAGCAGGGAAGAGACCCAGTACTTC; CDR3: CASSREETQYF
V: TRBV2; J: TRBJ1-1; size: NA; D: NA; DNA: TGTGCCAGCAAGGGACTGGAAGCTTTCTTT; CDR3: CASKGLEAFF
V: TRBV25-1; J: TRBJ2-3; size: NA; D: NA; DNA: TGTGCCAGCAGTGAATTTGGGCGATTTGGCACAGATACGCAGTATTTT; CDR3: CASSEFGRFGTDTQYF
V: TRBV2; J: TRBJ2-2; size: NA; D: TRBD2; DNA: TGTGCCAGCAGTGCGGCTAGCGGGGGCTTTCACACCGGGGAGCTGTTTTTT; CDR3: CASSAASGGFHTGELFF
V: TRBV28; J: TRBJ1-3; size: few; D: NA; DNA: TGTGCCAGCGGTACACGGAACTCTGGAAACACCATATATTTT; CDR3: CASGTRNSGNTIYF
V: TRBV7-9; J: TRBJ1-2; size: NA; D: NA; DNA: TGTGCCAGCAGCTTAGTGGGACAAGCCGGTTATGGCTACACCTTC; CDR3: CASSLVGQAGYGYTF
V: TRBV2; J: TRBJ1-6; size: NA; D: NA; DNA: TGTGCCAGCACCGACCCGGATTCACCCCTCCACTTT; CDR3: CASTDPDSPLHF
V: TRBV4-1; J: TRBJ2-3; size: medium-sized; D: NA; DNA: TGCGCCAGCAGCCAATTTACCCTAACAACCACAGATACGCAGTATTTT; CDR3: CASSQFTLTTTDTQYF
V: TRBV29-1; J: TRBJ2-3; size: NA; D: NA; DNA: TGCAGCGTTAGGGATTGGGCCACAGATACGCAGTATTTT; CDR3: CSVRDWATDTQYF
V: TRBV9; J: TRBJ2-7; size: NA; D: NA; DNA: TGTGCCAGCAGCGTTGCGGGCCTATCCTACGAGCAGTACTTC; CDR3: CASSVAGLSYEQYF
V: TRBV4-3; J: TRBJ2-3; size: few; D: TRBD2; DNA: TGCGCCAGCAGCAACCCACCGGGACTAGCGACCACAGATACGCAGTATTTT; CDR3: CASSNPPGLATTDTQYF
V: TRBV27; J: TRBJ1-6; size: NA; D: NA; DNA: TGTGCCAGCAGCTGGAGGGGTACCTATAATTCACCCCTCCACTTT; CDR3: CASSWRGTYNSPLHF
V: TRBV5-6; J: TRBJ1-6; size: NA; D: NA; DNA: TGTGCCAGCAGCTCCGGACAGCGCAATTCACCCCTCCACTTT; CDR3: CASSSGQRNSPLHF
V: TRBV29-1; J: TRBJ2-2; size: few; D: NA; DNA: TGCAGCGTTGATGGACATAACACCGGGGAGCTGTTTTTT; CDR3: CSVDGHNTGELFF
V: TRBV5-1; J: TRBJ2-5; size: NA; D: NA; DNA: TGCGCCAGCAGCCCTGGGGGACCCCAAGAGACCCAGTACTTC; CDR3: CASSPGGPQETQYF
V: TRBV29-1; J: TRBJ2-3; size: NA; D: TRBD2; DNA: TGCAGCGTTGTAGCGGGGGCCAGCACAGATACGCAGTATTTT; CDR3: CSVVAGASTDTQYF
V: TRBV7-2; J: TRBJ1-4; size: NA; D: TRBD1; DNA: TGTGCCAGCAGCCCTCAGGGACAGGCAGAAAAACTGTTTTTT; CDR3: CASSPQGQAEKLFF
V: TRBV30; J: TRBJ2-7; size: NA; D: TRBD1; DNA: TGTGCCTGGAGAACTTACCGAGGACAGGGGGCGCTTGAGCAGTACTTC; CDR3: CAWRTYRGQGALEQYF
V: TRBV4-2; J: TRBJ2-1; size: NA; D: NA; DNA: TGTGCCAGCAGCCAAGATAGGAGAGGCAATGAGCAGTTCTTC; CDR3: CASSQDRRGNEQFF
V: TRBV30; J: TRBJ1-1; size: NA; D: NA; DNA: TGTGCCTGGAGTGTACAAGGGAACACTGAAGCTTTCTTT; CDR3: CAWSVQGNTEAFF
V: TRBV30; J: TRBJ2-7; size: NA; D: NA; DNA: TGTGCCTGGAGTGTATGGGAGGCCTCCTACGAGCAGTACTTC; CDR3: CAWSVWEASYEQYF
V: TRBV14; J: TRBJ1-1; size: few; D: NA; DNA: TGTGCCAGCAGCCAAGTGAGGGTGGCGAACACTGAAGCTTTCTTT; CDR3: CASSQVRVANTEAFF
V: TRBV4-1; J: TRBJ2-5; size: NA; D: NA; DNA: TGCGCCAGCAGCCAACAAGGACGGAACTACTTC; CDR3: CASSQQGRNYF